The 27 T cell receptor beta chains in this list originate from one sample, sequenced in a study of cytomegalovirus exposure and HLA in healthy donors. PCR used 60 Vbeta primers and 13 Jbeta primers. The method was immunoSEQ multiplex PCR; TCRdb's version includes in-frame clones alone and lacks a portion of them. The table lists 150,000 to 200,000 clones, roughly 9.5% of them singletons. The specimen was PBMCs. The receptors here all came from a woman younger than 45 in good health and CMV-seropositive.

The rearrangement uses TRBV19 and TRBJ1-4, with D perhaps matching TRBD1 (5 bases). CDR3 length equals 15 residues. Between the trimmed V and J ends, which lost 4 bases and 0 bases, there was a span of 9 bases. Germline V lookup: CDR1 LNHDA, CDR2 SQIVND (reference sequence). The CDR3 loop is CASSRDSATNEKLFF. CDR3 coding DNA: TGTGCCAGTAGTAGGGACTCTGCAACTAATGAAAAACTGTTTTTT.

This clone was found a few times. The chain is built from TRBV7-9 and TRBJ2-2; D unresolved. The CDR3 contains 13 residues. V dropped 5 bases and J dropped 2 bases, with 6 bases sitting between them. CDR1 and CDR2 (germline): SEHNR, FQNEAQ (reference sequence). In DNA form, the CDR3 reads TGTGCCAGCAGCCTCACTAACACCGGGGAGCTGTTTTTT. It codes for CASSLTNTGELFF.

This clone was recorded a few times. The chain is built from TRBV2 and TRBJ1-4; perhaps TRBD1 as D (5 bases). CDR1 is SNHLY, CDR2 FYNNEI, per germline. The ends were cut back, 6 bases at V and 5 bases at J, with 13 bases in the middle. The CDR3 extends over 14 amino acids. The CDR3 bases are TGTGCCAGCAGAAATCAGGGAATCAATGAAAAACTGTTTTTT. Residues: CASRNQGINEKLFF.

This clone was picked up a small number of times. V is TRBV5-1 and J is TRBJ2-2; 10 bases match TRBD1. The CDR3 is 15 residues long. From germline, CDR1 is SGHRS and CDR2 YFSETQ. J was trimmed by 7 bases and V by 1 base; bases with no gene match: 4. The CDR3 loop reads CASSLPGTGVGELFF. The CDR3 DNA reads TGCGCCAGCAGCTTGCCCGGGACAGGGGTCGGGGAGCTGTTTTTT.

This chain joins TRBV5-5 and TRBJ1-2, with D perhaps TRBD1 (5 bases). The germline V and J ends were trimmed by 0 bases and 4 bases, with 13 bases remaining between them. The CDR3 is 15 amino acids. Germline CDR1 and CDR2: SGHKS and YYEKEE (reference sequence). CDR3 in amino acids: CASSLVWGDPYGYTF. CDR3 bases: TGTGCCAGCAGCTTGGTTTGGGGGGACCCCTATGGCTACACCTTC.

This clone was seen a few times. The rearrangement links TRBV27 to TRBJ2-1; D possibly corresponds to TRBD2 (5 bases). The CDR3 has 16 amino acids. The germline gives CDR1 MNHEY, CDR2 SMNVEV (reference sequence). V lost 3 bases to trimming and J lost 4 bases, with 16 bases between them. This CDR3 reads CASSFRRGRAYNEQFF. Written as DNA, the CDR3 is TGTGCCAGCAGTTTCAGACGGGGAAGGGCTTACAATGAGCAGTTCTTC.

CDR3 residues: CASSGPGAGLAEAFF. CDR3 DNA sequence: TGTGCCAGCAGTGGGCCGGGCGCGGGTTTAGCTGAAGCTTTCTTT. The chain couples TRBV2 to TRBJ1-1, with unresolved D. V lost 4 bases and J lost 6, with 18 bases in between. From germline, CDR1 is SNHLY and CDR2 FYNNEI. The CDR3 totals 15 residues.

The genes are TRBV11-2 and TRBJ1-2, with unresolved D. The CDR3 length is 12 residues. V was clipped by 1 base and J by 6 bases, with 6 bases between them. CDR1 and CDR2 (germline): SGHAT, FQNNGV. CDR3 DNA: TGTGCCAGCAGCTTAGCGGTAGATGGCTACACCTTC. Translating it yields CASSLAVDGYTF.

CDR3: CASSLGTGGNEQYF. The CDR3 DNA sequence: TGTGCCAGCAGCTTAGGTACTGGGGGCAACGAGCAGTACTTC. The rearrangement uses TRBV7-8 and TRBJ2-7; perhaps TRBD1 as D (6 bases). Trimming shortened V by 1 base and J by 5 bases, and 12 bases separated the two germline ends. Germline CDR1 is SGHVS and CDR2 is FQNEAQ. The CDR3 runs to 14 residues.

The rearrangement joins TRBV27 to TRBJ2-7, with D perhaps matching TRBD1 (6 bases). CDR3 length equals 14 residues. V was shortened by 5 bases and J by 3 bases, with 14 bases between the two germline ends. The germline gives CDR1 MNHEY, CDR2 SMNVEV (reference sequence). CDR3 protein: CASSPNRVNYEQYF. The DNA for the CDR3 is TGTGCCAGCAGTCCGAACAGGGTTAACTACGAGCAGTACTTC.

J is TRBJ1-2 and V is TRBV7-9, with D uncertain. This CDR3 contains 14 residues. CDR1 is SEHNR, CDR2 FQNEAQ, per germline (reference sequence). Deletions cut 4 bases from V and 3 bases from J, with 12 bases between. CDR3 loop: CASSSTEGYYGYTF. The CDR3 DNA is TGTGCCAGCAGCTCGACTGAGGGATACTATGGCTACACCTTC.

The chain carries TRBV9 and TRBJ2-5; possibly TRBD2 for D (5 bases). V was pared by 4 bases and J by 1 base, with 20 bases between. Germline assignment: CDR1 SGDLS and CDR2 YYNGEE. The CDR3 is 17 residues long. In DNA, the CDR3 is TGTGCCAGCAGCCACCCCCGGGGAGACGAATTCCAAGAGACCCAGTACTTC. Its translation is CASSHPRGDEFQETQYF. Combining the CDR3 with reference TRBV9 and TRBJ2-5 gives the whole variable domain DSGVTQTPKHLITATGQRVTLRCSPRSGDLSVYWYQQSLDQGLQFLIQYYNGEERAKGNILERFSAQQFPDLHSELNLSSLELGDSALYFCASSHPRGDEFQETQYFGPGTRLLVL.

A few counts support this clone. Here the CDR3 reads CASSDPGGRSYEQYF. The DNA of the CDR3 is TGTGCCAGCAGTGATCCCGGCGGGAGGTCCTACGAGCAGTACTTC. This chain joins TRBV6-1 and TRBJ2-7; 8 positions match TRBD2. V dropped 3 bases and J dropped 1; count of bases not matched to a gene: 5. The germline V gene has CDR1 MNHNS and CDR2 SASEGT. The CDR3 runs to 15 residues.

This clone has a handful of counts. J is TRBJ1-1 and V is TRBV7-9; no clear D. The germline V gene encodes CDR1 SEHNR and CDR2 FQNEAQ (reference sequence). The V end was cut by 8 bases, the J end by 14 bases, with 15 bases between. The CDR3 consists of 10 residues. Written as DNA, the CDR3 is TGTGCCAGCGATCTCGGAGAGGTGTTCTTT. This encodes CASDLGEVFF. The entire variable domain, with the rest obtained from reference TRBV7-9 and TRBJ1-1, is as follows: DTGVSQNPRHKITKRGQNVTFRCDPISEHNRLYWYRQTLGQGPEFLTYFQNEAQLEKSRLLSDRFSAERPKGSFSTLEIQRTEQGDSAMYLCASDLGEVFFGQGTRLTVV.

This clone has just a few counts. V usage is TRBV5-6 and J usage is TRBJ2-7; tentative D call: TRBD2 (6 bases). The germline CDR1 and CDR2 sequences are SGHDT and YYEEEE. Trimming stripped 2 bases from V and 4 bases from J, with 16 bases between. The CDR3 length is 15 residues. The CDR3 reads CASSLTGTPEYEQYF. CDR3 DNA sequence: TGTGCCAGCAGCTTAACCGGGACTCCCGAATACGAGCAGTACTTC. Based on the CDR3 plus reference TRBV5-6 and TRBJ2-7, the full variable domain is DAGVTQSPTHLIKTRGQQVTLRCSPKSGHDTVSWYQQALGQGPQFIFQYYEEEERQRGNFPDRFSGHQFPNYSSELNVNALLLGDSALYLCASSLTGTPEYEQYFGPGTRLTVT.

This clone was counted between two and nine times. The J gene is TRBJ1-1, the V gene TRBV5-4; 11 bases line up with TRBD1. V shed 0 bases, J shed 5 bases, and the junction held 3 bases outside the gene matches. Germline loops: CDR1 SGHNT, CDR2 YYREEE (reference sequence). This CDR3 contains 15 residues. The CDR3 protein is CASSLGGQGATEAFF. The CDR3 region has the DNA TGTGCCAGCAGCTTGGGAGGACAGGGGGCGACTGAAGCTTTCTTT.

This clone appeared a few times. The chain employs TRBV7-2 and TRBJ1-2; D is perhaps TRBD1 (5 bases). This CDR3 is built from 13 residues. With 3 bases removed from V and 6 bases from J, the gap between germline ends came to 11 bases. In germline, CDR1 is SGHTA, CDR2 FQGNSA. The CDR3 DNA sequence: TGTGCCAGCAGCTTTCGGCAGGGCCATGGCTACACCTTC. Its protein is CASSFRQGHGYTF.

This clone was counted a few times. The chain uses TRBV27 and TRBJ1-2; 8 bases map to TRBD1. The CDR3 covers 16 residues. The V gene end was trimmed by 3 bases and the J gene end by 2 bases; junction bases not matched to a gene: 8. Per germline, CDR1 MNHEY and CDR2 SMNVEV (reference sequence). CDR3 DNA sequence: TGTGCCAGCAGTTTGACAGGGGCGGGTAAGAACTATGGCTACACCTTC. Residues: CASSLTGAGKNYGYTF.

This clone was counted ten times or more. The V and J genes are TRBV27 and TRBJ1-1, with D tentatively TRBD1 (5 bases). The CDR3 is made up of 15 amino acids. The ends were cut back, 4 bases at V and 1 base at J, with 13 bases in the middle. The germline CDR1 and CDR2 sequences are MNHEY and SMNVEV (reference sequence). The chain's CDR3 is CASSSQGAGNTEAFF. CDR3 coding DNA: TGTGCCAGCAGTTCGCAAGGGGCCGGGAACACTGAAGCTTTCTTT.

This clone was picked up a small number of times. J is TRBJ2-7 and V is TRBV27; maybe TRBD2 (6 bases). Germline V gene sequence: CDR1 MNHEY, CDR2 SMNVEV (reference sequence). Trimming removed 3 bases at V and 3 bases at J, with 9 bases between. This CDR3 contains 13 residues. DNA of the CDR3: TGTGCCAGCAGTTTGGGACTTCACTACGAGCAGTACTTC. Translated: CASSLGLHYEQYF.

This clone was picked up a small number of times. The chain carries TRBV6-1 and TRBJ2-1; no clear D. The germline CDR1 and CDR2 sequences are MNHNS and SASEGT. V dropped 0 bases and J dropped 0 bases, with 6 bases sitting between them. The CDR3 runs to 15 residues. CDR3 loop: CASSEAWSSYNEQFF. CDR3 bases: TGTGCCAGCAGTGAAGCATGGAGCTCCTACAATGAGCAGTTCTTC.

This clone was seen a few times. This chain joins TRBV6-5 and TRBJ2-1; perhaps TRBD2 as D (6 bases). The germline V gene encodes CDR1 MNHEY and CDR2 SVGAGI. Between the trimmed V and J ends, which lost 0 bases and 1 base, there was a span of 7 bases. This CDR3 is built from 15 residues. The CDR3 reads CASSYSRGSYNEQFF. CDR3 DNA sequence: TGTGCCAGCAGTTACTCCCGGGGGTCCTACAATGAGCAGTTCTTC.

This clone was seen only a few times. The genes are TRBV30 and TRBJ2-7; a possible D gene is TRBD2 (6 bases). Per the germline V gene, CDR1 is GTSNPN and CDR2 is SVGIG (reference sequence). Trimming removed 4 bases from V and 0 bases from J, with 19 bases in between. The CDR3 sequence is 16 residues long. The CDR3 DNA reads as TGTGCCTGGAAAAATTTGGGAGGTTTTGACTCCTACGAGCAGTACTTC. It codes for CAWKNLGGFDSYEQYF.

This clone was recorded a few times. The rearrangement links TRBV13 to TRBJ2-2, with 9 positions matching TRBD1. The CDR3 consists of 18 residues. The germline V gene has CDR1 PRHDT and CDR2 FYEKMQ (reference sequence). The V and J ends lost 5 bases and 0 bases, in that order; junction bases with no gene match: 10. CDR3 loop: CASSPIGTGLPNTGELFF. CDR3 bases: TGTGCCAGCAGCCCCATCGGGACAGGGCTGCCGAACACCGGGGAGCTGTTTTTT.

This chain connects TRBV5-1 to TRBJ1-2; weak D call: TRBD1 (6 bases). Germline V CDR1 and CDR2: SGHRS, YFSETQ. V dropped 1 base and J dropped 8 bases, with 15 bases sitting between them. This CDR3 is 14 amino acids long. The DNA for the CDR3 is TGCGCCAGCAGCTTGCGATCAGGGGTAGGCGGCTACACCTTC. This sequence encodes CASSLRSGVGGYTF.

A word on this clone: One end of the junction is discordant with germline, which a read error may explain. The chain combines TRBV30 with TRBJ2-5, with D possibly TRBD1 on 6 matching bases. There are 13 residues in the CDR3. Germline V lookup: CDR1 GTSNPN, CDR2 SVGIG (reference sequence). CDR3 nucleotide sequence: TGTACCTGGAGTTTAGGGGGAAAAGAGACCCAGTACTTC. This encodes CTWSLGGKETQYF.

This chain links TRBV15 with TRBJ1-2; a weak D match, TRBD1 (6 bases). The CDR3 runs to 15 residues. V lost 1 base to trimming and J lost 0 bases, with 9 bases between them. The germline V gene encodes CDR1 LNHNV and CDR2 YYDKDF (reference sequence). CDR3 protein: CATSRGTASNYGYTF. CDR3 nucleotides: TGTGCCACCAGCAGAGGGACAGCTTCTAACTATGGCTACACCTTC.